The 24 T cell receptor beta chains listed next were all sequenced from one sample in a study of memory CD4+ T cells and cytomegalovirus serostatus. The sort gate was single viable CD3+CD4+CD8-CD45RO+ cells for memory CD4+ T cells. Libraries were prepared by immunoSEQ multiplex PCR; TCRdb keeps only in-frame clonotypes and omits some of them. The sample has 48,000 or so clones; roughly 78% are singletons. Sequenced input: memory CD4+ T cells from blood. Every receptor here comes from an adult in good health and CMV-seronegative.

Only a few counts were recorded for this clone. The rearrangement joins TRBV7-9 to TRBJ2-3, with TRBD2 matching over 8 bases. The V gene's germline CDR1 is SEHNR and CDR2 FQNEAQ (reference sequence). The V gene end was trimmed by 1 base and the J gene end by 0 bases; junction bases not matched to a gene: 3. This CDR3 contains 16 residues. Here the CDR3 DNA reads TGTGCCAGCAGCTTAGAACTAGCGGAGAGCACAGATACGCAGTATTTT. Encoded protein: CASSLELAESTDTQYF.

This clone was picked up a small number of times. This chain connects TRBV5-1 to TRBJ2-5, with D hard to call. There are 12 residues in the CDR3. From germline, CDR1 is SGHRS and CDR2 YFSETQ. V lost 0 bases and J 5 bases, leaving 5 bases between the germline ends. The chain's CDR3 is CASSLGVETQYF. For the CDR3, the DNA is TGCGCCAGCAGCTTGGGTGTGGAGACCCAGTACTTC.

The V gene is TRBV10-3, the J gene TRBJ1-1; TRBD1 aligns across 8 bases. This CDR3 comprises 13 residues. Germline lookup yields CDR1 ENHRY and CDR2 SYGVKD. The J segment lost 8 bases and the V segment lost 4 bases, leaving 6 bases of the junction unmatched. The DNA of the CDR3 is TGTGCCATCAGTGTTACGGACAGGGCGGAAGCTTTCTTT. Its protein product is CAISVTDRAEAFF.

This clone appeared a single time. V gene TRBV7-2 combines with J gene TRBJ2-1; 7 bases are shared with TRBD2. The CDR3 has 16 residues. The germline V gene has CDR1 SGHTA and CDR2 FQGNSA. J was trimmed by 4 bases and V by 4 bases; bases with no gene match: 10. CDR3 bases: TGTGCCAGCAGCTCGAGAGGGCAAGCGGGATACAATGAGCAGTTCTTC. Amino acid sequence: CASSSRGQAGYNEQFF.

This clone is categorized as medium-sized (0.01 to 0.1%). The CDR3 coding sequence is TGTGCCAGCAGCTTACCTACAGGGCTCACCTACGAGCAGTACTTC. Protein sequence: CASSLPTGLTYEQYF. This chain uses TRBV7-2 with TRBJ2-7; D is perhaps TRBD1 (6 bases). The CDR3 runs 15 residues. Germline CDR1 SGHTA, CDR2 FQGNSA. V gave up 2 bases and J gave up 2 bases, with 13 bases separating them.

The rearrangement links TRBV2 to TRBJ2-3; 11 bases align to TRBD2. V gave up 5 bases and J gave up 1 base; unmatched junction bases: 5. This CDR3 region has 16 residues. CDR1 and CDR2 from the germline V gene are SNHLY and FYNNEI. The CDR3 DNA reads TGTGCCAGCAGTCCAGGGACTAGCGGACGCACAGATACGCAGTATTTT. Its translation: CASSPGTSGRTDTQYF.

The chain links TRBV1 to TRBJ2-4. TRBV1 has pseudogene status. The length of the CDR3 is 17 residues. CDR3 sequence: CTSSPSLSGGDENIQYF. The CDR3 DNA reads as TGCACCAGCAGCCCAAGTTTGTCAGGGGGGGACGAAAACATTCAGTACTTC.

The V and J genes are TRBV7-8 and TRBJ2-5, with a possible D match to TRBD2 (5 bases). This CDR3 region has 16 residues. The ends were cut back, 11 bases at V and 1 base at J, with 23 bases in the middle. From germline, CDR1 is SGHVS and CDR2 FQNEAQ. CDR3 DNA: TGTGCCGGGAAAGCCGGTACGGGAAGCATCCAAGAGACCCAGTACTTC. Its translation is CAGKAGTGSIQETQYF.

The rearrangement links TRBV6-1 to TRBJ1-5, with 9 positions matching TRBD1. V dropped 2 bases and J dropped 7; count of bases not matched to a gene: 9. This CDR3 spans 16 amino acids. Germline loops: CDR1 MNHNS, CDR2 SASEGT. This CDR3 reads CASSERQGGGRQPQHF. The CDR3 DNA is TGTGCCAGCAGTGAACGACAGGGGGGGGGTAGGCAGCCCCAGCATTTT.

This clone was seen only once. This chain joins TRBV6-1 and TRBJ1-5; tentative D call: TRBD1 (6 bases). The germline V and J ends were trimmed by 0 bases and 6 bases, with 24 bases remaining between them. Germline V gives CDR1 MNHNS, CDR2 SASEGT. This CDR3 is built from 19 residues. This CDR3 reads CASSEAGYGTIGLTQPQHF. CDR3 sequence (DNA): TGTGCCAGCAGTGAAGCGGGATACGGGACAATAGGGTTGACTCAGCCCCAGCATTTT.

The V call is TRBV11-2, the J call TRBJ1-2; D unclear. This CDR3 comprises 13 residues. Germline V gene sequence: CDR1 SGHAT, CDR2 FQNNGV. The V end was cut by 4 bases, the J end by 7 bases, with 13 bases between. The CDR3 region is CASSSPWQTGYTF. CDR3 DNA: TGTGCCAGCAGCTCGCCATGGCAGACTGGCTACACCTTC.

Here the CDR3 reads CASSLPTSGRIYNEQFF. CDR3 bases: TGTGCCAGCAGCTTGCCGACTAGCGGGAGGATCTACAATGAGCAGTTCTTC. The V gene is TRBV11-3, the J gene TRBJ2-1; 13 bases fit TRBD2. Unmatched junction bases numbered 5, after V lost 3 bases and J lost 3 bases. This CDR3 has 17 amino acids. Germline V gene lookup returns CDR1 SGHNT and CDR2 YENEEA.

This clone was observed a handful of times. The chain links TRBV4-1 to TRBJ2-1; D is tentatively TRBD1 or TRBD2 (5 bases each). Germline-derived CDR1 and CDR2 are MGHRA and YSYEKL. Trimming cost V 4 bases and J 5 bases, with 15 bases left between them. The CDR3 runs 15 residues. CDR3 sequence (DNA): TGCGCCAGCAGCCCACCGGGACGGGCAAACAATGAGCAGTTCTTC. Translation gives CASSPPGRANNEQFF.

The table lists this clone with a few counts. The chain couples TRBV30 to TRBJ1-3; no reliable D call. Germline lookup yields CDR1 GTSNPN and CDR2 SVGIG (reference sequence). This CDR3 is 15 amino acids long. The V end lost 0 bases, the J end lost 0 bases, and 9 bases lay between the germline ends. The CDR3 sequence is CAWSVGEDSGNTIYF. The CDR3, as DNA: TGTGCCTGGAGTGTCGGGGAGGACTCTGGAAACACCATATATTTT.

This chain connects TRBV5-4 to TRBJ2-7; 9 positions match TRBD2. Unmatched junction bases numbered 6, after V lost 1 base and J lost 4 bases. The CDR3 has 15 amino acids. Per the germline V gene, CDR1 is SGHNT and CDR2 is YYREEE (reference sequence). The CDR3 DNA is TGTGCCAGCAGCTTGTCGGTAGCGGGAGATTACGAGCAGTACTTC. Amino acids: CASSLSVAGDYEQYF.

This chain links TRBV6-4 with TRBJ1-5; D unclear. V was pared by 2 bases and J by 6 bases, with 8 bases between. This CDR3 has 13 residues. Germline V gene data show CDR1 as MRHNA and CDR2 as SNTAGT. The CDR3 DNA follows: TGTGCCAGCAGTGACAGGGAGGGTCAGCCCCAGCATTTT. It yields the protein CASSDREGQPQHF.

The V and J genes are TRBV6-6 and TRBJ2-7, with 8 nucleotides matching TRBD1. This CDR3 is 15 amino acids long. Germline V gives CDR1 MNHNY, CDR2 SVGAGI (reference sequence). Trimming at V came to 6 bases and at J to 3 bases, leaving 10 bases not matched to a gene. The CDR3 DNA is TGTGCCAGCAGCCGACGGACAGGGACGATCTACGAGCAGTACTTC. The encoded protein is CASSRRTGTIYEQYF.

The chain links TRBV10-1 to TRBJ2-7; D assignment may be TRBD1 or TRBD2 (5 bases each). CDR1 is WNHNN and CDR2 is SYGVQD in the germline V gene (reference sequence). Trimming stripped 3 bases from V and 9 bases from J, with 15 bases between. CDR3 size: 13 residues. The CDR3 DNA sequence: TGCGCCAGCAGTGATTGGGGACCCGATGTGCAGTACTTC. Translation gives CASSDWGPDVQYF.

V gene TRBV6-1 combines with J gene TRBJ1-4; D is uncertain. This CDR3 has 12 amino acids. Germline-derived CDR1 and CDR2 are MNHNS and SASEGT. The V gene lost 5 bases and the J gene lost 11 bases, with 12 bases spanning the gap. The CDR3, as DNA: TGTGCCAGCAGTCCCCGGACGGGGAAACTGTTTTTT. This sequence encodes CASSPRTGKLFF.

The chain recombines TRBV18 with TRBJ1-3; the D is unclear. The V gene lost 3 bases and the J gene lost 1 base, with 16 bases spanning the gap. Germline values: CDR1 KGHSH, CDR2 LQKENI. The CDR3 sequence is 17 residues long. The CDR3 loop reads CASSPQTAQRSGNTIYF. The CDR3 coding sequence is TGTGCCAGCTCACCTCAAACGGCACAGCGTTCTGGAAACACCATATATTTT.

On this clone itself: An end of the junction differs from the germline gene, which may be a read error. CDR3 residues: CASSDSPRQGGF. CDR3 nucleotides: TGTGCCAGCAGTGACTCGCCTCGACAGGGGGGATTT. The chain employs TRBV6-4 and TRBJ1-1; 9 bases are shared with TRBD1. The CDR3 has 12 residues. Germline V lookup: CDR1 MRHNA, CDR2 SNTAGT.

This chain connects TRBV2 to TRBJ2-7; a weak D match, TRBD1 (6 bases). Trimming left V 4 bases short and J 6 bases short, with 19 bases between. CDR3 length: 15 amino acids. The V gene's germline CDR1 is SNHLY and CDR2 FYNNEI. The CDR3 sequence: CASSVNRDTFREQYF. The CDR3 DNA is TGTGCCAGCAGTGTTAACCGGGACACCTTTCGCGAGCAGTACTTC.

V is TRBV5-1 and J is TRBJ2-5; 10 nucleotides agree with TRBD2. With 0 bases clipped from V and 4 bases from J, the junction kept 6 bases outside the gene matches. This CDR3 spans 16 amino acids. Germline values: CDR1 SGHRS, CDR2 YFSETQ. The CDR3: CASSLGPSGGAETQYF. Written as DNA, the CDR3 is TGCGCCAGCAGCTTGGGCCCTAGCGGGGGAGCAGAGACCCAGTACTTC. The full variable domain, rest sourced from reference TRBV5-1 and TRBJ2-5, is KAGVTQTPRYLIKTRGQQVTLSCSPISGHRSVSWYQQTPGQGLQFLFEYFSETQRNKGNFPGRFSGRQFSNSRSEMNVSTLELGDSALYLCASSLGPSGGAETQYFGPGTRLLVL.

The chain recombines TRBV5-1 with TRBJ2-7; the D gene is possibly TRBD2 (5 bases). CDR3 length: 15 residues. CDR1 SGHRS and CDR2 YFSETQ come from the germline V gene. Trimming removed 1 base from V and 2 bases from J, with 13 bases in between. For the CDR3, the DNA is TGCGCCAGCAGCTTGAGGCCAGGACTGGCCTACGAGCAGTACTTC. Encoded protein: CASSLRPGLAYEQYF.